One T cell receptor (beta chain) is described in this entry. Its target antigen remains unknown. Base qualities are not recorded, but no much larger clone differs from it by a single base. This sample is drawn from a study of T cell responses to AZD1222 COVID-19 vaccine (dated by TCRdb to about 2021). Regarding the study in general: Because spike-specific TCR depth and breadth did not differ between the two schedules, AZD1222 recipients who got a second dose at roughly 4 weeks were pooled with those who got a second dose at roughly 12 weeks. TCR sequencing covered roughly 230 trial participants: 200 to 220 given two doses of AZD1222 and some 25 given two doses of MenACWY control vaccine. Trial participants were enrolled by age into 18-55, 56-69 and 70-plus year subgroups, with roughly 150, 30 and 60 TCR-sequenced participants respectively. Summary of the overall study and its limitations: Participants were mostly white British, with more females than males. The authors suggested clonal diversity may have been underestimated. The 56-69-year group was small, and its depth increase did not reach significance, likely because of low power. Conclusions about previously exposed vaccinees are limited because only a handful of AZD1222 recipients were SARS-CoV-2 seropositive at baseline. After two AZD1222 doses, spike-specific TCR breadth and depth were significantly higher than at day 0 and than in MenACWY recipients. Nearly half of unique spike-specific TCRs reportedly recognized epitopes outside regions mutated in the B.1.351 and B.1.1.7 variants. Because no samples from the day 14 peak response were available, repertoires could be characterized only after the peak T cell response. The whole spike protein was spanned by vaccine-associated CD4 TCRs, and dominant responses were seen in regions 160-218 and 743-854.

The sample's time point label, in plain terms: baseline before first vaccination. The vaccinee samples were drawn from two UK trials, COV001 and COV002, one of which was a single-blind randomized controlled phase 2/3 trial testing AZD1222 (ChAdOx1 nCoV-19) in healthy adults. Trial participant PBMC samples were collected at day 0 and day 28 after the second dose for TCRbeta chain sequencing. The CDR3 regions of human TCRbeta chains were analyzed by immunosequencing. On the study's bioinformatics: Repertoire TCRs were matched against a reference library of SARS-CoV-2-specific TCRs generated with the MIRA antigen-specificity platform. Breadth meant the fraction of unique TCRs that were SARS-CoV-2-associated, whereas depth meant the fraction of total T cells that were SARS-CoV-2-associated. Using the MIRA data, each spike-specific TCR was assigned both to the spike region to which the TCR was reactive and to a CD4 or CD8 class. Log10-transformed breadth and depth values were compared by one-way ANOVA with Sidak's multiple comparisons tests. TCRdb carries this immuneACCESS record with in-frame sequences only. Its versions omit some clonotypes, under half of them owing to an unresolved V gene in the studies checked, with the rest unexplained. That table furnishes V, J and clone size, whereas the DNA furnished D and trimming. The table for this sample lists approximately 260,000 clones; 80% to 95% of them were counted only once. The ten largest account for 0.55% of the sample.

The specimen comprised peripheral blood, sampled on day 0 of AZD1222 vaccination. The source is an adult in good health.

The encoded CDR3 is CASSVQGGLDTQYF. The DNA sequence is TGTGCCAGCAGCGTGCAAGGGGGCCTAGATACGCAGTATTTT. The chain couples TRBV9 to TRBJ2-3, with 7 bases aligning to TRBD1. Reading the germline V gene gives CDR1 SGDLS and CDR2 YYNGEE. The CDR3 measures 14 amino acids from cysteine to phenylalanine. Only CDR3 DNA remains: 42 bases, in frame from the first base. V is cut back by 2 bases and J by 5 bases, with 5 bases in the junction unmatched.